The source of this T cell receptor (beta chain) is a study of T cell clonality in common variable immunodeficiency. Sequenced by immunoSEQ multiplex PCR; TCRdb stores in-frame clones only, minus some. The data show about 60,000 clones, with none appearing a single time. CDR3 length equals 14 residues. Germline V gene lookup returns CDR1 DFQATT and CDR2 SNEGSKA (reference sequence). V was pared by 6 bases and J by 7 bases, with 11 bases of the junction left unmatched. Regarding the study as a whole: Compared with controls, CVID subjects had fewer shared TCRbeta clones.

Ten or more counts support this clone. Its antigen remains unknown. The read halts 3 residues ahead of the CDR3 end, with the missing end drawn from the germline J gene. This clonotype originated in a person aged 18 to 69 in good health. The rearrangement joins TRBV20-1 to TRBJ2-1; 8 nucleotides align to TRBD2. The sequenced material came from peripheral blood mononuclear cells. The CDR3 DNA, read in part, is TGCAGTGCCAAGGGGCTAGCGGGTTGGAATGAG. Protein product: CSAKGLAGWNE. The CDR3 in its entirety is CSAKGLAGWNEQFF.